This T cell receptor beta chain came from a study of tumor and adjacent non-tumor tissue in lung cancer. A note on this clonotype: Its specificity is not known. One base away lies a much larger clone, so this may be a sequencing read error.

TCRbeta libraries were built with three rounds of nested PCR, modified from ARM-PCR. MiXCR was run by TCRdb on the multiplex PCR reads, yielding one entry per CDR3 protein. The data show tens of thousands of distinct CDR3 sequences, 65% to 75% seen once. Study-wide results and caveats: Normal lung showed higher cumulative top 100 clone frequency than tumor.

The germline V gene has CDR1 SNHLY and CDR2 FYNNEI. The CDR3 contains 18 residues. The template was RNA from unsorted bulk tissue. This TCR was recovered from a woman aged 70-85 years with non-small cell lung cancer. The rearrangement joins TRBV2 to TRBJ1-2; D might be TRBD1 (5 bases). The sequencing sample was made of lung tumor tissue. CDR3 region: CAISDGGVGSGINYGYTF. For the CDR3, the DNA is TGTGCCATCAGTGATGGTGGAGTGGGCTCAGGGATTAACTATGGCTACACCTTC. Full variable domain (rest looked up from reference TRBV2 and TRBJ1-2): EPEVTQTPSHQVTQMGQEVILRCVPISNHLYFYWYRQILGQKVEFLVSFYNNEISEKSEIFDDQFSVERPDGSNFTLKIRSTKLEDSAMYFCAISDGGVGSGINYGYTFGSGTRLTVV.